The T cell receptor (beta chain) under discussion was sequenced for a study of CD8+ T cells in alopecia areata. This CDR3 is built from 14 residues. Germline V CDR1 and CDR2: GTSNPN, SVGIG (reference sequence). V was shortened by 1 base and J by 4 bases, with 11 bases between the two germline ends. General study results and limits: Scalp repertoires also include resident alphabeta T cells from normal skin. Scalp clonality, together with expanded CD8+ clones among the top 100, fell significantly with tofacitinib.

Remarks on this clone: Its specificity is not known.

Following RNA extraction, reverse transcription yielded cDNA that acted as the sequencing template. Some clones are missing from TCRdb's copy, which holds only in-frame ones; the method was immunoSEQ multiplex PCR. The sample yields about 210,000 clones, 40% to 55% seen once. Treatment reported: oral pan-JAK inhibitor, 5-10 mg twice daily. The investigators collected lesional scalp punch biopsies and peripheral blood from alopecia areata patients. The TCR originated in a human donor with alopecia areata. The sequenced sample was CD4+ T cells sorted from blood, obtained at approximately week 36, from a patient treated with tofacitinib. This rearrangement joins TRBV30 to TRBJ1-5, with D possibly matching TRBD1 (5 bases). CDR3 nucleotides: TGTGCCTGGAGTGGGGCCAGGGAGAATCAGCCCCAGCATTTT. Its translation: CAWSGARENQPQHF.